The source of this T cell receptor beta chain is a study of T cells after yellow fever vaccination. Study overall: Low-cell-number fractions were prepared with SMART-Seq v4 Ultra Low Input. The study's findings and limits: Within the sorted memory subsets, almost all vaccine-responding clonotypes could not be detected on day 0.

This clonotype was detected a few times. Template switching with 5'RACE generated the TCR cDNA and added a universal primer site and UMIs. Via MiXCR, TCRdb re-called the 5' RACE reads, giving one row per CDR3 protein. This table holds around 50,000 distinct CDR3 sequences, 5.5% to 7.5% found once. The sample was PBMCs, either bulk or a sorted T-cell subset (CD4+, CD8+, memory, or dextramer-sorted; not recorded which), taken 45 days after the yellow fever booster vaccination. The TCR sequence derives from a man younger than 40 who received the YFV17D yellow fever vaccine.

DNA of the CDR3: TGTGCCAGCAGCCAGCCCCCCGTCCGGAACACTGAAGCTTTCTTT. Protein sequence: CASSQPPVRNTEAFF. V gene TRBV3-1 combines with J gene TRBJ1-1; no clear D gene. The CDR3 loop spans 15 amino acids. Germline V lookup: CDR1 LGHDT, CDR2 YNNKEL (reference sequence). V was cut by 3 bases and J by 1 base, with 12 bases left in between.